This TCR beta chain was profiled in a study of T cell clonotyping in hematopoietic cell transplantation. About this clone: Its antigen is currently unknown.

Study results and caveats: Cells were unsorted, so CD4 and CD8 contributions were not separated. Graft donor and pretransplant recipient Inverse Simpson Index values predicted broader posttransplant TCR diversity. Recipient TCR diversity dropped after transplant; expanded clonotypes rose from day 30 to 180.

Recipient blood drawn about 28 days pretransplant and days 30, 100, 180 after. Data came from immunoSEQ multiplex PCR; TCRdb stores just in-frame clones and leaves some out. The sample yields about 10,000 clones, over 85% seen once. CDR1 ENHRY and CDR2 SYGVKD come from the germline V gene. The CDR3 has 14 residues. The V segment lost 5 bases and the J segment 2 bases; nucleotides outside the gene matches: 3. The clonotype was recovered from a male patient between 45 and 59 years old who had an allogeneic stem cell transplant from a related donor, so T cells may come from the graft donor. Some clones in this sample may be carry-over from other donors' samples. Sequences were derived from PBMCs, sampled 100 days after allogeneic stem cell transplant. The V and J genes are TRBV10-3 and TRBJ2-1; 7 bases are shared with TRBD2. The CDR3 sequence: CAISPAGAYNEQFF. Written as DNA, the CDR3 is TGTGCCATCAGTCCCGCGGGAGCCTACAATGAGCAGTTCTTC.